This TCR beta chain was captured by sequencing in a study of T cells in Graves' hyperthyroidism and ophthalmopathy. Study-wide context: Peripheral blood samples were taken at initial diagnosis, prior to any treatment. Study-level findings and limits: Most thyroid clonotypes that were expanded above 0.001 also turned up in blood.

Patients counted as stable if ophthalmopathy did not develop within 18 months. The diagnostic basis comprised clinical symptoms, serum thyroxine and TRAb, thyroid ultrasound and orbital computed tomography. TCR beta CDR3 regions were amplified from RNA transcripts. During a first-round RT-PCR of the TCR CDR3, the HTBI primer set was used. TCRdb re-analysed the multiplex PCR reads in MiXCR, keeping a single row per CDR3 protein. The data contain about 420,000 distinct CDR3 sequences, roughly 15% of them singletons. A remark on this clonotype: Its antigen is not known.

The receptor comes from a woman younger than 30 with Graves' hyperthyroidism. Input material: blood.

CDR3 sequence reads: CASRLGSNEQYF. The CDR3 DNA reads TGTGCCAGCAGACTAGGGTCCAACGAGCAGTACTTC. The rearrangement joins TRBV13 to TRBJ2-7; possible D gene TRBD2, 5 bases. This CDR3 has 12 amino acids. Between the trimmed V and J ends, which lost 6 bases and 5 bases, there was a span of 11 bases. CDR1 is PRHDT and CDR2 is FYEKMQ in the germline V gene (reference sequence).